This T cell receptor beta chain was identified during a study of T cell changes during pregnancy in multiple sclerosis. The CDR3 covers 18 residues. The repertoire was sequenced with immunoSEQ multiplex PCR; TCRdb's copy has only in-frame clones and lacks some. Among some 77,000 clones listed, around 90% were seen once. This TCR was sampled from a female donor with multiple sclerosis, enrolled in a pregnancy study. The sample here was CD4+ T cells from peripheral blood mononuclear cells, taken before pregnancy. This chain links TRBV12-1 with TRBJ2-1; TRBD1, the D gene given by the table, was not confirmed from the DNA. TRBV12-1 is flagged as a pseudogene. The CDR3: CASSPTVNRRRSYNEQFF. The CDR3 DNA reads as TGTGCCAGCAGCCCGACCGTTAACAGGCGCCGCTCCTACAATGAGCAGTTCTTC.